Listed below are T cell receptor beta chains from one sample, sequenced in a study of cytomegalovirus exposure and HLA in healthy donors. Assay used: immunoSEQ multiplex PCR; TCRdb lists only in-frame clones, some missing. The table records some 170,000 clones, approximately 89% of them present only once. The sequenced material came from PBMCs. These TCRs come from a man younger than 45 in good health and CMV-seropositive. Both conserved end residues are part of each CDR3. Each record gives: J gene, D gene, V gene, clone size, CDR3 protein, CDR3 DNA. D genes are given only for firm matches. The size entry is marked missing in some rows and otherwise reads once, few, many or a size class.

j_gene: TRBJ1-1; d_gene: NA; v_gene: TRBV9; abundance: NA; CDR3aa: CASSVSPGGPLNTEAFF; CDR3nt: TGTGCCAGCAGCGTAAGCCCCGGCGGACCGCTGAACACTGAAGCTTTCTTT
j_gene: TRBJ2-7; d_gene: TRBD1; v_gene: TRBV2; abundance: NA; CDR3aa: CASTEGQGTSYEQYF; CDR3nt: TGTGCCAGCACCGAGGGACAGGGCACCTCCTACGAGCAGTACTTC
j_gene: TRBJ2-2; d_gene: TRBD1; v_gene: TRBV6-5; abundance: NA; CDR3aa: CASSRTGDYSGELFF; CDR3nt: TGTGCCAGCAGTAGGACAGGGGATTATTCCGGGGAGCTGTTTTTT
j_gene: TRBJ2-7; d_gene: NA; v_gene: TRBV9; abundance: NA; CDR3aa: CASSPPRAYEQYF; CDR3nt: TGTGCCAGCAGCCCCCCGAGAGCCTACGAGCAGTACTTC
j_gene: TRBJ1-5; d_gene: NA; v_gene: TRBV2; abundance: NA; CDR3aa: CASSEQYSNQPQHF; CDR3nt: TGTGCCAGCAGTGAACAATATAGCAATCAGCCCCAGCATTTT
j_gene: TRBJ2-1; d_gene: NA; v_gene: TRBV27; abundance: NA; CDR3aa: CASSHPTFNEQFF; CDR3nt: TGTGCCAGCAGTCATCCTACCTTCAATGAGCAGTTCTTC
j_gene: TRBJ2-7; d_gene: TRBD1; v_gene: TRBV6-5; abundance: NA; CDR3aa: CASSSTGGAGEQYF; CDR3nt: TGTGCCAGCAGTTCCACAGGGGGCGCGGGGGAGCAGTACTTC
j_gene: TRBJ2-2; d_gene: NA; v_gene: TRBV9; abundance: once; CDR3aa: CASTGVRNTGELFF; CDR3nt: TGTGCCAGCACCGGAGTCAGGAACACCGGGGAGCTGTTTTTT
j_gene: TRBJ1-5; d_gene: NA; v_gene: TRBV9; abundance: NA; CDR3aa: CASSVRGLSNQPQHF; CDR3nt: TGTGCCAGCAGCGTCAGGGGCCTTAGCAATCAGCCCCAGCATTTT
j_gene: TRBJ2-6; d_gene: NA; v_gene: TRBV21-1; abundance: NA; CDR3aa: CASSKWKGRYSGANVLTF; CDR3nt: TGTGCCAGCAGCAAATGGAAGGGGCGATACTCTGGGGCCAACGTCCTGACTTTC
j_gene: TRBJ1-1; d_gene: NA; v_gene: TRBV19; abundance: NA; CDR3aa: CASSRGTEAFF; CDR3nt: TGTGCCAGTAGTCGAGGCACTGAAGCTTTCTTT
j_gene: TRBJ1-4; d_gene: TRBD1; v_gene: TRBV4-1; abundance: few; CDR3aa: CASSHRDRGPTNEKLFF; CDR3nt: TGCGCCAGCAGCCATAGGGACAGGGGTCCCACTAATGAAAAACTGTTTTTT
j_gene: TRBJ1-5; d_gene: NA; v_gene: TRBV29-1; abundance: NA; CDR3aa: CSVDQGAGQPQHF; CDR3nt: TGCAGCGTTGACCAGGGAGCAGGTCAGCCCCAGCATTTT
j_gene: TRBJ2-7; d_gene: NA; v_gene: TRBV30; abundance: NA; CDR3aa: CAWSPPGADPREQYF; CDR3nt: TGTGCCTGGAGTCCCCCGGGGGCTGACCCTCGAGAGCAGTACTTC
j_gene: TRBJ1-5; d_gene: NA; v_gene: TRBV7-7; abundance: NA; CDR3aa: CASSLNRDEPQHF; CDR3nt: TGTGCTAGCAGCTTAAACAGGGATGAGCCCCAGCATTTT
j_gene: TRBJ2-3; d_gene: NA; v_gene: TRBV11-3; abundance: NA; CDR3aa: CASSFGRGADTQYF; CDR3nt: TGTGCCAGCAGCTTCGGCAGGGGGGCAGATACGCAGTATTTT
j_gene: TRBJ2-3; d_gene: TRBD2; v_gene: TRBV9; abundance: NA; CDR3aa: CASSVVAGGLSTDTQYF; CDR3nt: TGTGCCAGCAGCGTAGTAGCGGGGGGGCTGAGCACAGATACGCAGTATTTT